The entry below describes one TCR beta chain. The record originates from a study of blood T cell repertoires in COVID-19. About the study: Researchers got acute and convalescent COVID-19 samples from the United States, Italy and Spain. Sample material is recorded as cDNA or gDNA derived from T cells, B-cell-depleted T cells, or PBMCs.

The trim removed 2 bases at V and 5 bases at J, leaving 5 bases unmatched. The germline V gene encodes CDR1 GTSNPN and CDR2 SVGIG (reference sequence). This CDR3 spans 14 amino acids. Original handling: Amplification of reference gene primers provided the estimated nucleated cell counts. Produced via immunoSEQ multiplex PCR; TCRdb's table is partial and in-frame only. V, J and clone size were drawn from that table, and D and trimming were deduced from the DNA. Of around 92,000 clones listed, around 84% are singletons. The sequence derives from a woman aged 55 to 70 in a cohort sampled during active or convalescent COVID-19. Sample: peripheral blood. V usage is TRBV30 and J usage is TRBJ2-1; 8 nucleotides line up with TRBD2. The DNA for the CDR3 is TGTGCCTGGAGTAGGGGCGGGGGGAACAATGAGCAGTTCTTC. It encodes CAWSRGGGNNEQFF.